Each of the 14 T cell receptor beta chains below was sequenced from the same sample in a study of blood T cell repertoires in COVID-19 (dated by TCRdb to the early 2020s). Library preparation employed the immunoSEQ multiplex PCR assay. In its TCRdb copy, this immuneACCESS table keeps in-frame sequences only and misses some clones. Where compared with another copy, unresolved V genes explain less than half of these, and the others have no known cause. The table for this sample lists 160,000 or so clones; about four fifths of them were counted only once. The ten largest clonotypes hold roughly 13% of the sample. Material for sequencing was peripheral blood. The receptors were sampled from a man between 65 and 85 years old who had recovered from COVID-19.

The chain joins TRBV27 to TRBJ2-7; 7 nucleotides line up with TRBD1. The length of the CDR3 is 16 residues. J gave up 1 base and V 5 bases, and 11 bases lay outside the gene matches. In germline, CDR1 is MNHEY, CDR2 SMNVEV (reference sequence). DNA for the CDR3: TGTGCCAGCAGTAGGAAGGGGGCAGGGACATCCTACGAGCAGTACTTC. Translating it yields CASSRKGAGTSYEQYF.

The rearrangement links TRBV28 to TRBJ2-4, with TRBD2 matching over 8 bases. V lost 6 bases to trimming and J lost 5 bases; unmatched junction nucleotides: 6. The CDR3 totals 14 residues. Germline V gene sequence: CDR1 MDHEN, CDR2 SYDVKM. The CDR3 region is CASSLTGGQNIQYF. CDR3 in DNA: TGTGCCAGCAGCCTGACGGGGGGGCAAAACATTCAGTACTTC.

The V gene is TRBV28, the J gene TRBJ2-1, with 8 positions matching TRBD2. Germline V lookup: CDR1 MDHEN, CDR2 SYDVKM. Germline trimming cut 5 bases from V and 7 bases from J; bases unmatched to any gene: 10. CDR3 length: 15 amino acids. CDR3 region: CASSPTSGGGNEQFF. The CDR3 DNA sequence: TGTGCCAGCAGTCCTACTAGCGGAGGGGGGAATGAGCAGTTCTTC.

V and J are TRBV6-2 or TRBV6-3 and TRBJ2-7, with a weak D call TRBD2 (5 bases). The germline V and J ends were trimmed by 0 bases and 1 base, with 7 bases remaining between them. This CDR3 is built from 14 residues. Germline CDR1 and CDR2: MNHEY and SVGEGT. CDR3 residues: CASSYSDFSYEQYF. The CDR3 nucleotides read TGTGCCAGCAGTTACTCGGACTTTTCCTACGAGCAGTACTTC.

The chain is built from TRBV9 and TRBJ1-6; D possibly corresponds to TRBD1 (6 bases). The germline V and J ends were trimmed by 3 bases and 8 bases, with 18 bases remaining between them. CDR3 length: 16 amino acids. Germline V gene sequence: CDR1 SGDLS, CDR2 YYNGEE. CDR3 bases: TGTGCCAGCAGCGCCCCTGGTGGGGGCCAGGATTCACCCCTCCACTTT. Protein sequence: CASSAPGGGQDSPLHF.

The chain carries TRBV2 and TRBJ1-4; perhaps TRBD1 as D (6 bases). From germline, CDR1 is SNHLY and CDR2 FYNNEI. CDR3 length: 14 amino acids. V lost 8 bases, J lost 4 bases, and 14 bases lay in between. In DNA form, the CDR3 reads TGTGCCAGCTTACTGGACAGTTATAATGAAAAACTGTTTTTT. It codes for CASLLDSYNEKLFF.

The J gene is TRBJ2-1, the V gene TRBV19; 9 bases agree with TRBD1. With 9 bases clipped from V and 3 bases from J, the junction kept 3 bases outside the gene matches. The V gene's germline CDR1 is LNHDA and CDR2 SQIVND (reference sequence). The CDR3 covers 13 residues. The CDR3 sequence is CASAGQGYNEQFF. The CDR3 coding sequence is TGTGCCAGCGCGGGACAGGGCTACAATGAGCAGTTCTTC.

This chain joins TRBV7-2 and TRBJ1-1; 8 bases are shared with TRBD1. V lost 6 bases and J lost 10; bases outside the gene matches: 7. Germline V gene lookup returns CDR1 SGHTA and CDR2 FQGNSA. The CDR3 length is 12 residues. The CDR3 sequence: CASRQTGAGAFF. The CDR3 DNA follows: TGTGCCAGCAGGCAGACAGGGGCTGGAGCTTTCTTT.

This chain links TRBV5-1 with TRBJ1-5; 8 bases are shared with TRBD1. V was clipped by 4 bases and J by 5 bases; unmatched bases: 2. CDR1 SGHRS and CDR2 YFSETQ come from the germline V gene. The CDR3 contains 13 residues. CDR3 nucleotides: TGCGCCAGCAGCCCGACAGGGGATCAGCCCCAGCATTTT. The encoded protein is CASSPTGDQPQHF.

This chain uses TRBV4-2 with TRBJ1-2; unclear D gene. The germline V gene encodes CDR1 LGHNA and CDR2 YNFKEQ. Between the trimmed V and J ends, which lost 0 bases and 2 bases, there was a span of 16 bases. This CDR3 region has 17 residues. CDR3 sequence reads: CASSQDRSGGENYGYTF. CDR3 nucleotides: TGTGCCAGCAGCCAAGATCGCTCAGGAGGCGAAAACTATGGCTACACCTTC.

The genes are TRBV3-1 (or the pseudogene TRBV3-2) and TRBJ2-7, with 9 bases that match TRBD1. The trim removed 1 base at V and 4 bases at J, leaving 5 bases unmatched. The CDR3 is 15 amino acids. Germline CDR1 and CDR2: LGHDT and YNNKEL (reference sequence). Here the CDR3 DNA reads TGTGCCAGCAGCCAAGGTGGGGGACAGGGTTACGAGCAGTACTTC. This translates into CASSQGGGQGYEQYF.

This clone has a single count. The chain carries TRBV14 and TRBJ2-4; 11 bases agree with TRBD2. CDR1 and CDR2 from the germline V gene are SGHDN and FVKESK. The CDR3 has 14 amino acids. V lost 4 bases and J lost 7; bases outside the gene matches: 3. The CDR3 sequence is CASSPRTSGNIQYF. The CDR3 DNA sequence: TGTGCCAGCAGCCCAAGGACTAGCGGGAACATTCAGTACTTC.

This clone has a handful of counts. V is TRBV7-9 and J is TRBJ2-1; 7 bases map to TRBD2. V was pared by 5 bases and J by 7 bases, with 20 bases of the junction left unmatched. CDR1 SEHNR and CDR2 FQNEAQ come from the germline V gene (reference sequence). The CDR3 spans 18 residues. DNA of the CDR3: TGTGCCAGCAGCGCTAAAATACGACTAGCCCGATCGGAAAATGAGCAGTTCTTC. Translated: CASSAKIRLARSENEQFF. Combining the CDR3 with reference TRBV7-9 and TRBJ2-1 gives the whole variable domain DTGVSQNPRHKITKRGQNVTFRCDPISEHNRLYWYRQTLGQGPEFLTYFQNEAQLEKSRLLSDRFSAERPKGSFSTLEIQRTEQGDSAMYLCASSAKIRLARSENEQFFGPGTRLTVL.

The genes are TRBV6-1 and TRBJ1-5; 7 bases are a match to TRBD1. This CDR3 region has 17 residues. V dropped 2 bases and J dropped 0; count of bases not matched to a gene: 7. The germline gives CDR1 MNHNS, CDR2 SASEGT. The DNA of the CDR3 is TGTGCCAGCAGTGAACTCTTAGGGGGCTATAGCAATCAGCCCCAGCATTTT. Its protein is CASSELLGGYSNQPQHF.